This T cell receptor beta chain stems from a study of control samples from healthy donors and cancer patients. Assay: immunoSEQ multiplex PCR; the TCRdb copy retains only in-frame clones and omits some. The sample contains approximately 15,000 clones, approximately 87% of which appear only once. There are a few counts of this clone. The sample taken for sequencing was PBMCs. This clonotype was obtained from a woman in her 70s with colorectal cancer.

In DNA form, the CDR3 reads TGTGCCAGCAAACGAGTTAGCACAGATACGCAGTATTTT. Protein sequence: CASKRVSTDTQYF. The chain couples TRBV12-3 or TRBV12-4 to TRBJ2-3; D call uncertain. The CDR3 contains 13 residues. The V and J ends lost 7 bases and 0 bases respectively, with 8 bases between them.